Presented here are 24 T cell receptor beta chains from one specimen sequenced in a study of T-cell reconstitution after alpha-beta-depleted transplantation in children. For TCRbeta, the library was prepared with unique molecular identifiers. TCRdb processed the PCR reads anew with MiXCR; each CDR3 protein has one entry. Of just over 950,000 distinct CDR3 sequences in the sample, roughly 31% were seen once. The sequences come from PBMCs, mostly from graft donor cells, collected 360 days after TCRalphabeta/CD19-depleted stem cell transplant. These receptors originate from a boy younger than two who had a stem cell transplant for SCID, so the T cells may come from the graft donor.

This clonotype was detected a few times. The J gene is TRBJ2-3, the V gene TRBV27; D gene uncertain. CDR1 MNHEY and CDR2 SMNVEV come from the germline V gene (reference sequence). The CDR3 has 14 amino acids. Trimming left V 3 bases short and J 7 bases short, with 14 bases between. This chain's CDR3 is CASSFRLEAHTQYF. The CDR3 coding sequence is TGTGCCAGCAGTTTTAGGCTAGAAGCACATACGCAGTATTTT.

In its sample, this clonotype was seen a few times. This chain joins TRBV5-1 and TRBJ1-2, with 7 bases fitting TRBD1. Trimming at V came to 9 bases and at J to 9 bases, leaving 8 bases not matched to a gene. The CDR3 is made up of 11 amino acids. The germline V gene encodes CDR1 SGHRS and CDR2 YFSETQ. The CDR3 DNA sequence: TGCGCCATAACGACAGGGTCTAGCTACACCTTC. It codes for CAITTGSSYTF.

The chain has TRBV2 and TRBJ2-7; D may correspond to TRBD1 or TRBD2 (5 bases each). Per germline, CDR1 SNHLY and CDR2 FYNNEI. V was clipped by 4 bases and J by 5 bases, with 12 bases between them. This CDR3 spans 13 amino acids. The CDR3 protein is CASSVMGVHEQYF. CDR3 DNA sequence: TGTGCCAGCAGTGTCATGGGGGTCCACGAGCAGTACTTC.

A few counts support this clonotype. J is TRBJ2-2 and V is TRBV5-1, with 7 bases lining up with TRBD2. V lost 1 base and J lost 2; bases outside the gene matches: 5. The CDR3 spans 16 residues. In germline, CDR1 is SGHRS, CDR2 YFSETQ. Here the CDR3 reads CASSLWLAANTGELFF. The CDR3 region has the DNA TGCGCCAGCAGCTTGTGGCTAGCGGCCAACACCGGGGAGCTGTTTTTT.

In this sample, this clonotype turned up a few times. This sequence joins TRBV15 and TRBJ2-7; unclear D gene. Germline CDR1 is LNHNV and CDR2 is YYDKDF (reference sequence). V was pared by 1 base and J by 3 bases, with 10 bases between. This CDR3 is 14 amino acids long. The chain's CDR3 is CATSRANNFYEQYF. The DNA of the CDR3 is TGTGCCACCAGCAGAGCAAACAATTTCTACGAGCAGTACTTC.

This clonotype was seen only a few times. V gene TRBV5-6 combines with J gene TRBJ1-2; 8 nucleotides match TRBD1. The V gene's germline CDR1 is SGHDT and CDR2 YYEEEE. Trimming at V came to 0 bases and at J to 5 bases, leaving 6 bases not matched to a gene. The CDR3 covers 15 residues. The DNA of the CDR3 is TGTGCCAGCAGCTTGGAATGGACAGGGAAGTATGGCTACACCTTC. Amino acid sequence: CASSLEWTGKYGYTF. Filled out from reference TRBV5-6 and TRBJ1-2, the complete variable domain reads DAGVTQSPTHLIKTRGQQVTLRCSPKSGHDTVSWYQQALGQGPQFIFQYYEEEERQRGNFPDRFSGHQFPNYSSELNVNALLLGDSALYLCASSLEWTGKYGYTFGSGTRLTVV.

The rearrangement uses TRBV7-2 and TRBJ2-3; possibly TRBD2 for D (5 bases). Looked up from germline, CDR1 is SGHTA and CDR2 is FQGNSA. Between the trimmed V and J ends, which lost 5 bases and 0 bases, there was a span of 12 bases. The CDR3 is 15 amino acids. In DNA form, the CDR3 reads TGTGCCAGCAGCCCAACAGCGGTAAGCACAGATACGCAGTATTTT. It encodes CASSPTAVSTDTQYF. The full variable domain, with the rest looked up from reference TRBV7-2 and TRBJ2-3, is GAGVSQSPSNKVTEKGKDVELRCDPISGHTALYWYRQSLGQGLEFLIYFQGNSAPDKSGLPSDRFSAERTGGSVSTLTIQRTQQEDSAVYLCASSPTAVSTDTQYFGPGTRLTVL.

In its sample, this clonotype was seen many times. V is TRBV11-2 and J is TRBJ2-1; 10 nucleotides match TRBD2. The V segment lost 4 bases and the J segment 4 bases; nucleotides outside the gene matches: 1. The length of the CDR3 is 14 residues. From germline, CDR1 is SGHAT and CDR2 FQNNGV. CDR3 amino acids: CASSSLAGYNEQFF. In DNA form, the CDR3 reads TGTGCCAGCAGCTCACTAGCGGGGTACAATGAGCAGTTCTTC.

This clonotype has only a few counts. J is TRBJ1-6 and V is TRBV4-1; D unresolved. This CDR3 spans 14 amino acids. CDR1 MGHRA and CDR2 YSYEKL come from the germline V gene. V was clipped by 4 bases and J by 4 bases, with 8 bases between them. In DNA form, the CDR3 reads TGCGCCAGCAGCCCAGGCGGGTATAATTCACCCCTCCACTTT. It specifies CASSPGGYNSPLHF.

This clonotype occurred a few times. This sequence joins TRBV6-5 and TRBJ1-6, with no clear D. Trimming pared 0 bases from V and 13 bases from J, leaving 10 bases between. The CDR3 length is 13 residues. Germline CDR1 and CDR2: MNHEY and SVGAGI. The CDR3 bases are TGTGCCAGCAGTTACTCAGCTGCTTCTCCCCTCCACTTT. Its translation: CASSYSAASPLHF.

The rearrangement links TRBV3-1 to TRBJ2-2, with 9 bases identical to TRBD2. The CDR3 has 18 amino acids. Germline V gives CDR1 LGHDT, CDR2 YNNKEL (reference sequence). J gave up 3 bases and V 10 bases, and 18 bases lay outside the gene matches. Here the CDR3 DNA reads TGTGCCATCTGTCTATGGTATTCTAGCGGGATATACACCGGGGAGCTGTTTTTT. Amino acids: CAICLWYSSGIYTGELFF. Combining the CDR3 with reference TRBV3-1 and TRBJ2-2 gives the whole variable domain DTAVSQTPKYLVTQMGNDKSIKCEQNLGHDTMYWYKQDSKKFLKIMFSYNNKELIINETVPNRFSPKSPDKAHLNLHINSLELGDSAVYFCAICLWYSSGIYTGELFFGEGSRLTVL.

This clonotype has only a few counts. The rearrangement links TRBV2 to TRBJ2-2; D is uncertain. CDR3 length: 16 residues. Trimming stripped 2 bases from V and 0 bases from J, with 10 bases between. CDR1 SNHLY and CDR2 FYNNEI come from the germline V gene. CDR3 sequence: CASSEPHAANTGELFF. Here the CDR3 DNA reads TGTGCCAGCAGTGAACCCCACGCCGCGAACACCGGGGAGCTGTTTTTT.

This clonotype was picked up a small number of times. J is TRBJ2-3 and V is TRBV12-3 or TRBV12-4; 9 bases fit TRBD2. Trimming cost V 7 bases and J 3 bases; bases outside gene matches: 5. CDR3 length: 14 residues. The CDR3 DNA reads TGTGCCAGCAATCGAGGACTAGCGACAGATACGCAGTATTTT. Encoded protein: CASNRGLATDTQYF.

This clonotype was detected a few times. CDR3 bases: TGTGCCAGCAGGACAGGGGGGGGAATGAACACTGAAGCTTTCTTT. It translates to CASRTGGGMNTEAFF. The V and J genes are TRBV6-5 and TRBJ1-1, with 9 nucleotides matching TRBD1. This CDR3 has 15 amino acids. CDR1 is MNHEY, CDR2 SVGAGI, per germline. Losses at the gene ends were 6 bases for V and 0 bases for J; bases not matched to a gene: 5.

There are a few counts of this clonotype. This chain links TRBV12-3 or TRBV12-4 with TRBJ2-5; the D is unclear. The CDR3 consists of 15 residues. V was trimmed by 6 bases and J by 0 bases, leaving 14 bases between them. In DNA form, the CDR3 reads TGTGCCAGCAGCCAGGCACTCCCGTACCAAGAGACCCAGTACTTC. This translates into CASSQALPYQETQYF.

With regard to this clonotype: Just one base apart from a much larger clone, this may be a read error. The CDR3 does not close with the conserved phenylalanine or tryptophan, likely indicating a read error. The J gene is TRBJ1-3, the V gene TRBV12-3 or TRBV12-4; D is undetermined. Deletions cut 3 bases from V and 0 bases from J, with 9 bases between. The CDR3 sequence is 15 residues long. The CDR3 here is CASSFIRISGNTIYY. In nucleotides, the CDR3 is TGTGCCAGCAGTTTTATACGGATCTCTGGAAACACCATATATTAT.

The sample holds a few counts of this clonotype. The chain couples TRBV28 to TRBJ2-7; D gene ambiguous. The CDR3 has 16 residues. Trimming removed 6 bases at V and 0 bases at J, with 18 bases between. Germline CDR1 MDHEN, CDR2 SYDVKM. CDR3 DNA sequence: TGTGCCAGCAGCCATTACGTCACCAAGAGCTCCTACGAGCAGTACTTC. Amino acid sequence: CASSHYVTKSSYEQYF.

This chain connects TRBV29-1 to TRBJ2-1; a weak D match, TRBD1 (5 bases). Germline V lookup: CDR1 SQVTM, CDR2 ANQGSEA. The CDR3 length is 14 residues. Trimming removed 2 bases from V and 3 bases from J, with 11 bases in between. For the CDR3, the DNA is TGCAGCGTTGAAAGGGGCTGGAACTACAATGAGCAGTTCTTC. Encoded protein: CSVERGWNYNEQFF.

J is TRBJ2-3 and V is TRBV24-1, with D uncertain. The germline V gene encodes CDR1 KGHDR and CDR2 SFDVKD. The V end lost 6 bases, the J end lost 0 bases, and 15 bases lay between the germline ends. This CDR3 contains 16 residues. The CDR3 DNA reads TGTGCCACCAGTCGGCAGGAGACCTCTAGCACAGATACGCAGTATTTT. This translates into CATSRQETSSTDTQYF.

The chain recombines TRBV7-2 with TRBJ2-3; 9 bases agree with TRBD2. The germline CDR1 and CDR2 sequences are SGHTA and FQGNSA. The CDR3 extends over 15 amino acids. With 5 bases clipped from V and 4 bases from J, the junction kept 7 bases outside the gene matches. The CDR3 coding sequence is TGTGCCAGCAGCCGTAGCGGGGGAGTGGCAGATACGCAGTATTTT. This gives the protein CASSRSGGVADTQYF.

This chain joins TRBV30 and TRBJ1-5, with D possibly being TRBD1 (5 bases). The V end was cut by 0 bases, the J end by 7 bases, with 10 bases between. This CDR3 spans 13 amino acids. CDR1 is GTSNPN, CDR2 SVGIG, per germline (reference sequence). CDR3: CAWSVSGGQPQHF. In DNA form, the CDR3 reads TGTGCCTGGAGTGTTTCTGGGGGACAGCCCCAGCATTTT. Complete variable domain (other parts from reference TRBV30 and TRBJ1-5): SQTIHQWPATLVQPVGSPLSLECTVEGTSNPNLYWYRQAAGRGLQLLFYSVGIGQISSEVPQNLSASRPQDRQFILSSKKLLLSDSGFYLCAWSVSGGQPQHFGDGTRLSIL.

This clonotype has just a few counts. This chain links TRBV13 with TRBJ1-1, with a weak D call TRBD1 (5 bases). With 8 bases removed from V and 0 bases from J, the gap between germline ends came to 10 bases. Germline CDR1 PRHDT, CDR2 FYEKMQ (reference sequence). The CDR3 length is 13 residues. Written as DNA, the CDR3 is TGTGCCAGCTTAGACAGCATGAACACTGAAGCTTTCTTT. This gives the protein CASLDSMNTEAFF. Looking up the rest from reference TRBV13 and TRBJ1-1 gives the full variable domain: AAGVIQSPRHLIKEKRETATLKCYPIPRHDTVYWYQQGPGQDPQFLISFYEKMQSDKGSIPDRFSAQQFSDYHSELNMSSLELGDSALYFCASLDSMNTEAFFGQGTRLTVV.

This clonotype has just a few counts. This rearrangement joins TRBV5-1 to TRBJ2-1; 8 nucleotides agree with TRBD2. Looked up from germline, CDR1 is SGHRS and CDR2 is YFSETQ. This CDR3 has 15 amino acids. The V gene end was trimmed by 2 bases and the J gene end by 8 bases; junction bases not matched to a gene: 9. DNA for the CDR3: TGCGCCAGCAGCTTCGGATCGGGGGGGCTGGATGAGCAGTTCTTC. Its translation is CASSFGSGGLDEQFF.

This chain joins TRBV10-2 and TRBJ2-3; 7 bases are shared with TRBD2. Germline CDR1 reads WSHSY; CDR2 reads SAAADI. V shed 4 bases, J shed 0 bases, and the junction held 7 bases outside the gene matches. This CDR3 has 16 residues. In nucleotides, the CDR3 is TGCGCCAGCAGTGGGGGCTGGCGGGGGAGCACAGATACGCAGTATTTT. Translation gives CASSGGWRGSTDTQYF.